The rows below give T cell receptor beta chains drawn from one sample of a study of T cell repertoires in cytomegalovirus infection. TCRdb re-called the reads through MiXCR, storing one row per CDR3 protein. The sample has over 450,000 distinct CDR3 sequences; about 11% are singletons. Sequencing was carried out using PBMCs. These receptors originate from a human donor in good health (CMV status not recorded). Some clones in this sample may be carry-over from other donors' samples. Each CDR3 is given with its conserved first and last residue. D genes are given only for firm matches. The size entry is marked missing in some rows and otherwise reads once, few, many or a size class.

-,-,TRBV6-1,TRBJ1-2,TGTGCCAGCTCTCCTCACTCTGAGAGCTACACCTTC,CASSPHSESYTF
many,TRBD1,TRBV19,TRBJ1-3,TGTGCCAGTAGTGCCCACAGGGGACGCTCTGGAAACACCATATATTTT,CASSAHRGRSGNTIYF
many,TRBD1,TRBV7-9,TRBJ2-7,TGTGCCAGCAGCTCTCCGGGACAGGGGAAGATAGAGCAGTACTTC,CASSSPGQGKIEQYF
many,TRBD2,TRBV6-1,TRBJ2-1,TGTGCCAGCAGTGAACGGGCGGGAGTTTACAATGAGCAGTTCTTC,CASSERAGVYNEQFF
-,-,TRBV5-5,TRBJ1-1,TGTGCCAGCAGCTCACAGGACCAGTCAGCTTTCTTT,CASSSQDQSAFF
many,TRBD1,TRBV7-9,TRBJ2-7,TGTGCCAGCAGACGCCGACAGGGCGACCACGAGCAGTACTTC,CASRRRQGDHEQYF
-,-,TRBV13,TRBJ2-7,TGTGCCAGCAGCCCCCCCAGTTTCGGCGAGCAGTACTTC,CASSPPSFGEQYF
many,-,TRBV7-2,TRBJ2-1,TGTGCCAGCAGCACCGACGGCTCCTACAATGAGCAGTTCTTC,CASSTDGSYNEQFF
few,TRBD1,TRBV4-2,TRBJ2-7,TGTGCCAGCAGCCAGATTAAGGGGACAGTAGCCTACGAGCAGTACTTC,CASSQIKGTVAYEQYF
many,-,TRBV7-7,TRBJ2-7,TGTGCCAGCAGCGGTACAAGCGCCAGTTCCTACGAGCAGTACTTC,CASSGTSASSYEQYF
few,-,TRBV6-5,TRBJ1-2,TGTGCCAGCAGTTACTCGCAGGGTTTGGGCGGCTACACCTTC,CASSYSQGLGGYTF
many,-,TRBV7-9,TRBJ1-1,TGTGCCAGCAGCTTGACACGACGGCGAGGGACTGAAGCTTTCTTT,CASSLTRRRGTEAFF
many,-,TRBV2,TRBJ2-7,TGTGCCAGCAGTGAAGCGCCGACAGGAGACTACGAGCAGTACTTC,CASSEAPTGDYEQYF
few,TRBD2,TRBV5-1,TRBJ2-1,TGCGCCAGCAGCTTGGCCTGGACTAGCGGGAGGAATGAGCAGTTCTTC,CASSLAWTSGRNEQFF
-,-,TRBV18,TRBJ1-1,TGTGCCAGCTCACCACCGCACAGGCAGAACACTGAAGCTTTCTTT,CASSPPHRQNTEAFF
many,-,TRBV4-1,TRBJ1-5,TGCGCCAGCAGCCAAGGGAGCAGGGCCTATAGCAATCAGCCCCAGCATTTT,CASSQGSRAYSNQPQHF
many,-,TRBV7-3,TRBJ2-1,TGTGCCAGCAGCTTAATAGGGGACAATGAGCAGTTCTTC,CASSLIGDNEQFF
many,TRBD1,TRBV11-2,TRBJ2-1,TGTGCCAGCAGCTTACGGAAAGGACAGGGTGGAGACAATGAGCAGTTCTTC,CASSLRKGQGGDNEQFF
few,-,TRBV7-6,TRBJ2-2,TGTGCCAGCAGCTCGCAGGGGCGCGCCACCGGGGAGCTGTTTTTT,CASSSQGRATGELFF
many,-,TRBV20-1,TRBJ1-1,TGCAGTGCTAGTAACGGCATGAACACTGAAGCTTTCTTT,CSASNGMNTEAFF
-,-,TRBV6-5,TRBJ1-4,TGTGCCAGCAGTCGTTGGGACAATGAAAAACTGTTTTTT,CASSRWDNEKLFF
many,-,TRBV15,TRBJ2-3,TGTGCCACCAGCAGAGATCGGAGGGGGAGCGCAGATACGCAGTATTTT,CATSRDRRGSADTQYF
many,TRBD1,TRBV11-1,TRBJ2-5,TGTGCCAGCAGCACCGGACAGGTAGAGACCCAGTACTTC,CASSTGQVETQYF
many,-,TRBV12-3/TRBV12-4,TRBJ2-1,TGTGCCAGCAGTCCCTGGACAGAAGATGGTGAGCAGTTCTTC,CASSPWTEDGEQFF
many,-,TRBV5-6,TRBJ2-6,TGTGCCAGCAGCTTGGCGATGGGGCCTGGGGCCAACGTCCTGACTTTC,CASSLAMGPGANVLTF
many,TRBD2,TRBV20-1,TRBJ2-1,TGCAGTGCCGCCCCTCCCGGGGGGGCCGGCAATGAGCAGTTCTTC,CSAAPPGGAGNEQFF
many,TRBD1,TRBV27,TRBJ1-1,TGTGCCAGCAGTGGTGGACAGGGTGACACTGAAGCTTTCTTT,CASSGGQGDTEAFF
-,-,TRBV10-3,TRBJ2-1,TGTGCCGTTTCCCTAGCCGACGAGCAGTTCTTC,CAVSLADEQFF
many,-,TRBV29-1,TRBJ2-7,TGCAGCGTCGACCCTAGGGCCTCCTACGAGCAGTACTTC,CSVDPRASYEQYF
-,-,TRBV29-1,TRBJ2-3,TGCAGCGCATGGGGCGGACCGACAGATACGCAGTATTTT,CSAWGGPTDTQYF
-,-,TRBV20-1,TRBJ2-7,TGCAGTGCTAGTGCCCGGACCTCCTACGAGCAGTACTTC,CSASARTSYEQYF
-,-,TRBV6-5,TRBJ1-2,TGTGCCAGCAGCTCCGCAGGGGTAGTCGACTATGGCTACACCTTC,CASSSAGVVDYGYTF
-,TRBD1,TRBV4-2,TRBJ2-5,TGTGCCAGCAGCCAGTGGTACCAGGGGGCGCAGGAGACCCAGTACTTC,CASSQWYQGAQETQYF